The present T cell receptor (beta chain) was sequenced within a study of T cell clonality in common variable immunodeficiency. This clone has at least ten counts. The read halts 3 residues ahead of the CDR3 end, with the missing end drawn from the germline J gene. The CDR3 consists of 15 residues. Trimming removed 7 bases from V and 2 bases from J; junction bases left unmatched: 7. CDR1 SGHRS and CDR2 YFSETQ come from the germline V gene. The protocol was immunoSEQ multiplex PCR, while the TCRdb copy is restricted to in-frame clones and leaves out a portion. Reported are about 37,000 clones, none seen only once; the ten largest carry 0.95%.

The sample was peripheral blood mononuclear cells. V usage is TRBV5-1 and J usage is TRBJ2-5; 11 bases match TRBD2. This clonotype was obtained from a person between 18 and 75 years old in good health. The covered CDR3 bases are TGCGCCAGCGGGGAGACTAGCGGGACACAAGAGACC. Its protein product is CASGETSGTQET. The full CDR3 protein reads CASGETSGTQETQYF. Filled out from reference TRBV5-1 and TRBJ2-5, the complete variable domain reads KAGVTQTPRYLIKTRGQQVTLSCSPISGHRSVSWYQQTPGQGLQFLFEYFSETQRNKGNFPGRFSGRQFSNSRSEMNVSTLELGDSALYLCASGETSGTQETQYFGPGTRLLVL.